The next 13 T cell receptor beta chains were all read from a single sample in a study of PD-1 blockade in classical Hodgkin lymphoma. Time point specified: newly diagnosed, previously untreated cHL patient sample. CD4+ T cells were purified from thawed PBMCs by magnetic negative selection. Some clones are missing from TCRdb's copy, which holds only in-frame ones; the method was immunoSEQ multiplex PCR. The data hold 20,000 to 25,000 clones, with 91% observed a single time. The specimen was CD4+ T cells from blood. The source is a human donor with classical Hodgkin lymphoma.

CDR3 sequence (DNA): TGTGCCAGCAGCGGCGAGGGTTCCTACAATGAGCAGTTCTTC. Protein: CASSGEGSYNEQFF. This chain uses TRBV7-8 with TRBJ2-1, with D perhaps TRBD2 (5 bases). The germline gives CDR1 SGHVS, CDR2 FQNEAQ. This CDR3 is 14 amino acids long. Trimming took 5 bases from V and 1 from J, leaving 9 bases between them.

This chain uses TRBV19 with TRBJ2-4; D possibly uses TRBD1 or TRBD2 (5 bases each). Trimming removed 1 base at V and 0 bases at J, with 16 bases between. The CDR3 totals 18 residues. From germline, CDR1 is LNHDA and CDR2 SQIVND (reference sequence). The CDR3 region is CASSIGRGAELAKNIQYF. CDR3 coding DNA: TGTGCCAGTAGTATAGGGAGAGGGGCAGAACTAGCCAAAAACATTCAGTACTTC.

The chain is built from TRBV21-1 and TRBJ2-3; the listed D gene, TRBD2, was not tested against the DNA. TRBV21-1 is designated a pseudogene. The CDR3 has 14 residues. In DNA form, the CDR3 reads TGTGCCAGCAGCAAACCCGTCTACACAGATACGCAGTATTTT. This gives the protein CASSKPVYTDTQYF.

The V gene is TRBV6-1, the J gene TRBJ1-2; the D is unclear. Between the trimmed V and J ends, which lost 2 bases and 4 bases, there was a span of 5 bases. Germline lookup yields CDR1 MNHNS and CDR2 SASEGT. The CDR3 covers 12 residues. The CDR3 DNA sequence: TGTGCCAGCAGTGAAATAGTCTATGGCTACACCTTC. Protein: CASSEIVYGYTF.

This clone came up once. V usage is TRBV10-3 and J usage is TRBJ1-1; a possible D gene is TRBD1 (6 bases). CDR1 is ENHRY, CDR2 SYGVKD, per germline. The CDR3 has 16 residues. V lost 8 bases to trimming and J lost 0 bases, with 19 bases between them. CDR3 DNA: TGTGCCATCGCCAGGGGCGATAACTCTATGAACACTGAAGCTTTCTTT. As protein: CAIARGDNSMNTEAFF.

CDR3 sequence reads: CASSPNGLINEKLFF. CDR3 in DNA: TGTGCCAGCAGCCCTAACGGGTTAATTAATGAAAAACTGTTTTTT. The rearrangement joins TRBV7-8 to TRBJ1-4; D not certain. Germline values: CDR1 SGHVS, CDR2 FQNEAQ. V was clipped by 5 bases and J by 4 bases, with 14 bases between them. The CDR3 is made up of 15 amino acids.

The chain carries TRBV19 and TRBJ1-2, with D possibly TRBD1 on 5 matching bases. CDR1 is LNHDA and CDR2 is SQIVND in the germline V gene (reference sequence). The CDR3 is made up of 12 amino acids. With 7 bases removed from V and 8 bases from J, the gap between germline ends came to 14 bases. Here the CDR3 reads CASTAGRTGYTF. The CDR3, as DNA: TGTGCCAGTACGGCGGGACGCACGGGCTACACCTTC.

The chain recombines TRBV11-2 with TRBJ2-7; 9 positions match TRBD2. This CDR3 has 16 residues. The trim removed 6 bases at V and 4 bases at J, leaving 13 bases unmatched. Looked up from germline, CDR1 is SGHAT and CDR2 is FQNNGV. CDR3 nucleotides: TGTGCCAGCAGACTCAACCTCCCGAGCGGGGGGTACGAGCAGTACTTC. Translated: CASRLNLPSGGYEQYF.

The chain employs TRBV27 and TRBJ2-2; D is perhaps TRBD1 or TRBD2 (5 bases each). Germline V gene data show CDR1 as MNHEY and CDR2 as SMNVEV (reference sequence). The CDR3 is 17 residues long. Trimming pared 7 bases from V and 0 bases from J, leaving 18 bases between. The CDR3 loop is CASTPQWDGANTGELFF. The CDR3 DNA is TGTGCCAGCACTCCTCAGTGGGACGGCGCGAACACCGGGGAGCTGTTTTTT.

This chain uses TRBV30 with TRBJ2-5, with D possibly matching TRBD2 (6 bases). The CDR3 extends over 13 amino acids. CDR1 and CDR2 from the germline V gene are GTSNPN and SVGIG (reference sequence). The V gene lost 0 bases and the J gene lost 4 bases, with 9 bases spanning the gap. CDR3 loop: CAWSVGGPETQYF. The CDR3, as DNA: TGTGCCTGGAGTGTTGGAGGGCCAGAGACCCAGTACTTC. Using reference TRBV30 and TRBJ2-5 for the parts outside the CDR3, the full variable domain is SQTIHQWPATLVQPVGSPLSLECTVEGTSNPNLYWYRQAAGRGLQLLFYSVGIGQISSEVPQNLSASRPQDRQFILSSKKLLLSDSGFYLCAWSVGGPETQYFGPGTRLLVL.

The count of this clone is one. This chain links TRBV25-1 with TRBJ1-5; a weak D match, TRBD1 (5 bases). The ends were cut back, 6 bases at V and 6 bases at J, with 15 bases in the middle. This CDR3 has 14 residues. The germline gives CDR1 MGHDK, CDR2 SYGVNS. CDR3 sequence (DNA): TGTGCCAGCAGGCTGGGCAGGGTGGGTCAGCCCCAGCATTTT. As protein: CASRLGRVGQPQHF.

The chain has TRBV29-1 and TRBJ1-1; D is undetermined. This CDR3 has 11 residues. Germline V gene data show CDR1 as SQVTM and CDR2 as ANQGSEA. Trimming removed 3 bases from V and 7 bases from J, with 9 bases in between. The CDR3 DNA is TGCAGCGTTGATGGTCCGGGTGAAGCTTTCTTT. Protein sequence: CSVDGPGEAFF.

The chain carries TRBV9 and TRBJ2-2, with D possibly TRBD2 on 6 matching bases. CDR1 is SGDLS and CDR2 is YYNGEE in the germline V gene. Trimming pared 5 bases from V and 3 bases from J, leaving 14 bases between. The CDR3 has 15 residues. For the CDR3, the DNA is TGTGCCAGCAGTACCGGGACTCTAGACACCGGGGAGCTGTTTTTT. It codes for CASSTGTLDTGELFF.